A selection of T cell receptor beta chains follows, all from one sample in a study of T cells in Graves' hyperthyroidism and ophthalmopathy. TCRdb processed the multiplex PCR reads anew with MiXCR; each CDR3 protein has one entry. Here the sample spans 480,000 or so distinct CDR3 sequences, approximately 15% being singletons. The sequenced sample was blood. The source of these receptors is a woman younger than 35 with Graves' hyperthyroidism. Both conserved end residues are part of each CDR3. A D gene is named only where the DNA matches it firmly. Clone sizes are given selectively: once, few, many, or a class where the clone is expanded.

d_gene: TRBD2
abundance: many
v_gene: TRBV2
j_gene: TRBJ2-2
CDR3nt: TGTGCCAGCAGGCCCACTAGCGGGAGGGGCGAGGAGCTGTTTTTT
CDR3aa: CASRPTSGRGEELFF

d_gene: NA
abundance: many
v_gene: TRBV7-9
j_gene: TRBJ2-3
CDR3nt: TGTGCCAGCAGCTTTTTCCCAGCGTCCACAGATACGCAGTATTTT
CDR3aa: CASSFFPASTDTQYF

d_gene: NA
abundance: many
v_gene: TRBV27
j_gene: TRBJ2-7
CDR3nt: TGTGCCAGCAGTCCACCCGGGACTCTCCTAGCGCAGTACTTC
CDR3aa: CASSPPGTLLAQYF

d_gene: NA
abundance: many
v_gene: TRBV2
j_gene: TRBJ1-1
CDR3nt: TGTGCCAGCGAAGCGAACACTGAAGCTTTCTTT
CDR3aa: CASEANTEAFF

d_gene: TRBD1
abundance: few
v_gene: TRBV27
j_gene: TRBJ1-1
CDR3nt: TGTGCCAGCAGTTTAATGGACAGGGGGAACACTGAAGCTTTCTTT
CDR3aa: CASSLMDRGNTEAFF

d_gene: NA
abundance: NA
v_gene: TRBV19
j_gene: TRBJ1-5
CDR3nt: TGTGCCAGTAGTGGGGGGGGGTGGGGACGGTATAGCAATCAGCCCCAGCATTTT
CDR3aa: CASSGGGWGRYSNQPQHF

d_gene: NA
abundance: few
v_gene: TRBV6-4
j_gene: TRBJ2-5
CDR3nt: TGTGCCAGCAGTGACTCTGCGGAGGGGGCCGGGACCCAGTACTTC
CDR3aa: CASSDSAEGAGTQYF

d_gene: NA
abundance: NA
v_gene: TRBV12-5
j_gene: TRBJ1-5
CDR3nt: TGTGCTAGTGGAGCTGGAGGGAATCAGCCCCAGCATTTT
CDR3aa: CASGAGGNQPQHF

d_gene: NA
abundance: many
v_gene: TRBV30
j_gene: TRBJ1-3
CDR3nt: TGTGCCTGGAATCAGGGATCAGGAAACACCATATATTTT
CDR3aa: CAWNQGSGNTIYF

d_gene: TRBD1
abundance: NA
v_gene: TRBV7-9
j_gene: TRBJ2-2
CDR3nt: TGTGCCAGCCAACGATGGACAGGGCACACCGGGGAGCTGTTTTTT
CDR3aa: CASQRWTGHTGELFF

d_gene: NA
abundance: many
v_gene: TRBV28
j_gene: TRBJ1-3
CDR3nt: TGTGCCAGCAGTTTTCCTTACAGAGCCTCTGGAAACACCATATATTTT
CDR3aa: CASSFPYRASGNTIYF

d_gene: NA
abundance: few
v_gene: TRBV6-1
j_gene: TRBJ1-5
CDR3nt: TGTGCCAGCAGTCGACAGGCCAATCAGCCCCAGCATTTT
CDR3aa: CASSRQANQPQHF

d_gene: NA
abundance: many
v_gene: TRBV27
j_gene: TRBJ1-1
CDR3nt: TGTGCCAGCAGTTTATCGACGATCGTGAACACTGAAGCTTTCTTT
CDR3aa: CASSLSTIVNTEAFF

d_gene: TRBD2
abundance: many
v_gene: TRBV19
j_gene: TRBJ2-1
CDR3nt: TGTGCCAGTAGTACAGTTTTGGGACTAGCGGGAGTGGGTCAGTACAATGAGCAGTTCTTC
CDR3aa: CASSTVLGLAGVGQYNEQFF

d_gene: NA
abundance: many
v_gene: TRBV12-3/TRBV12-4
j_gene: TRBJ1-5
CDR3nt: TGTGCCAGCAGTGAAACAGATACAGGGATAACAAATCAGCCCCAGCATTTT
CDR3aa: CASSETDTGITNQPQHF

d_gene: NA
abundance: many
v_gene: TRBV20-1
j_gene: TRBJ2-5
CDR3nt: TGCAGTGTTTCTCTTGGTGGAGGACAAGAGACCCAGTACTTC
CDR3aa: CSVSLGGGQETQYF

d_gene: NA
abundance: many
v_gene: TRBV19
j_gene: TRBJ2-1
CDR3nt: TGTGCCAGTAGCCTCATCTCGACGGGGTTTTCCTACAATGAGCAGTTCTTC
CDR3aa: CASSLISTGFSYNEQFF

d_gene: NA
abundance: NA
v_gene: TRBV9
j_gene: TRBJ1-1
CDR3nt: TGTGCCAGCAGCGTAGTCGCAGGCGTGAACACTGAAGCTTTCTTT
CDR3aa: CASSVVAGVNTEAFF

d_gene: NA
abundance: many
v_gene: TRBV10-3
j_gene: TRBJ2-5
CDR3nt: TGTGCCATCAGTGAGGTATCCCGTGAAGAGACCCAGTACTTC
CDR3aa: CAISEVSREETQYF

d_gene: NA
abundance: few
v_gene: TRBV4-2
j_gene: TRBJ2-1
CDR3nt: TGTGCCAGCAGCCCGACTCTTTTTCTGACGGGGCCGACTTGGGATGAGCAGTTCTTC
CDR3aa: CASSPTLFLTGPTWDEQFF

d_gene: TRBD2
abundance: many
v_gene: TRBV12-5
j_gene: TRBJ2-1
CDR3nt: TGTGCTAGTGGTTTGGTACGGCTAGCGGACTACAATGAGCAGTTCTTC
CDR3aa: CASGLVRLADYNEQFF

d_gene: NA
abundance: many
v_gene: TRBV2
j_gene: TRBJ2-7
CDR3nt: TGTGCCAGCATGAGGGCAGCGAAGTCGAGTGAGCAGTACTTC
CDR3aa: CASMRAAKSSEQYF

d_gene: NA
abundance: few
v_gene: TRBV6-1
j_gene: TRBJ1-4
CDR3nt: TGTGCCAGCAGTTCCCGTCGGGGGGTAAAAGGCGAAAAACTGTTTTTT
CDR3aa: CASSSRRGVKGEKLFF

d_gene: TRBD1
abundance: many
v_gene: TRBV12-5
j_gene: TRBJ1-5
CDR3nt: TGTGCTAGTGGTTTGGGAGGGGGCCATAGCAATCAGCCCCAGCATTTT
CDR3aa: CASGLGGGHSNQPQHF

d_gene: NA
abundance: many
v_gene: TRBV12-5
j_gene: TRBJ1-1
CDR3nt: TGTGCTAGTGGTTTGGGCCCGGACCTGACAGGAAAGAACACTGAAGCTTTCTTT
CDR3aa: CASGLGPDLTGKNTEAFF

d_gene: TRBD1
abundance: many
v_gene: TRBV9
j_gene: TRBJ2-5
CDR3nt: TGTGCCAGCAGCCCTAAGACAGGGGGCGAAGAGACCCAGTACTTC
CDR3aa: CASSPKTGGEETQYF

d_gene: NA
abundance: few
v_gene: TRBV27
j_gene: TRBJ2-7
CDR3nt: TGTGCCAGCAGTTTTCAGGGGACCGACGAGCAGTACTTC
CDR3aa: CASSFQGTDEQYF

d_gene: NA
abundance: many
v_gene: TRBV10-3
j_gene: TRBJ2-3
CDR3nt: TGTGCCATCAGTGTCGGGGCTGAAGATACGCAGTATTTT
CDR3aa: CAISVGAEDTQYF

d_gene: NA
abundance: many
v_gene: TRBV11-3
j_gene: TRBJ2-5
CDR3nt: TGTGCCAGCAGCTTATACGGGACCCAAGAGACCCAGTACTTC
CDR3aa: CASSLYGTQETQYF

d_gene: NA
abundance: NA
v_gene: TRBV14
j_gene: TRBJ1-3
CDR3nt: TGTGCCAGCAGCCGACTCTACGGACTCTCTGGAAACACCATATATTTT
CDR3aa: CASSRLYGLSGNTIYF

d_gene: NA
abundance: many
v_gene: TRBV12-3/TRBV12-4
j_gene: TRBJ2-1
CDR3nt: TGTGCCAGCAGCCGCACAAGGATTTCCTACAATGAGCAGTTCTTC
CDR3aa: CASSRTRISYNEQFF

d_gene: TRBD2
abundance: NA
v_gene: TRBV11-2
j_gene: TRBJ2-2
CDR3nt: TGTGCCAGCAGCTTAGGGACTAGCGGGAGGGAATTTTACACCGGGGAGCTGTTTTTT
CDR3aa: CASSLGTSGREFYTGELFF

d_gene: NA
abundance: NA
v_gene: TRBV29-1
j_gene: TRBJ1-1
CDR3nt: TGCAGCGTCCGCCTCGGCACTGAAGCTTTCTTT
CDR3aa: CSVRLGTEAFF

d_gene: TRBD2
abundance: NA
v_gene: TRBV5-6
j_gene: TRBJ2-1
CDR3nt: TGTGCCAGCAGCTTGGCCCGACTAGCGGGAGGGCCTGTCCATGAGCAGTTCTTC
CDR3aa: CASSLARLAGGPVHEQFF

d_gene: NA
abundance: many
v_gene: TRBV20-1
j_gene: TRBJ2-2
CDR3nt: TGCAGTGCTAGAGACAGCTTTAACGGGGAGCTGTTTTTT
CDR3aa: CSARDSFNGELFF

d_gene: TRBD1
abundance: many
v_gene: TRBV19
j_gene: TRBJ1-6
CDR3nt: TGTGCCAGTAGTCACGGACAGGGGGTTTTCAATTCACCCCTCCACTTT
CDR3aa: CASSHGQGVFNSPLHF

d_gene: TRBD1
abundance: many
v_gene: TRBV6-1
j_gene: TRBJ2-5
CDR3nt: TGTGCCAGCAGTGAGGACAGGGAGCAAGAGACCCAGTACTTC
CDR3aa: CASSEDREQETQYF

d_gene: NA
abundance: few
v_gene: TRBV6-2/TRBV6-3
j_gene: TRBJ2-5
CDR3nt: TGTGCCAGCAGTTACTCCTGGACACCACCCAAAGAGACCCAGTACTTC
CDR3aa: CASSYSWTPPKETQYF

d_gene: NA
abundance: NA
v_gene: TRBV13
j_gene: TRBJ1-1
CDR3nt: TGTGCCAGCAGCTTCGGGGCCAAGAACACTGAAGCTTTCTTT
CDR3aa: CASSFGAKNTEAFF

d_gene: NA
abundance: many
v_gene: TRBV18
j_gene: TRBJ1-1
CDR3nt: TGTGCCAGCTCACCCCCTCAGGGGAACACTGAAGCTTTCTTT
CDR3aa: CASSPPQGNTEAFF

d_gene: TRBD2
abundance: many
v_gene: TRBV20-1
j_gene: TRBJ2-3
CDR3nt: TGCAGTGCTAGACTACTAGCGGGGGCTCGCACAGATACGCAGTATTTT
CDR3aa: CSARLLAGARTDTQYF

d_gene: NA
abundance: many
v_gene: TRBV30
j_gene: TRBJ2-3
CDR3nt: TGTGCCTGGAGTGTAGCCAGTCCCACAGATACGCAGTATTTT
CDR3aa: CAWSVASPTDTQYF

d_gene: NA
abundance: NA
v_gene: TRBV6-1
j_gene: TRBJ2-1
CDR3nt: TGTGCCAGCAGTCCGAAAAGCACCTACAATGAGCAGTCCTTC
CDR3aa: CASSPKSTYNEQSF

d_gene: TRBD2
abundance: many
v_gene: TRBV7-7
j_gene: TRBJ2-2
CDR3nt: TGTGCTAGCAGCCTAACTAGCGGGAGAGGTGCCGGGGAGCTGTTTTTT
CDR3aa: CASSLTSGRGAGELFF

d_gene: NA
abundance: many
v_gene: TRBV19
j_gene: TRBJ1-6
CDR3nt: TGTGCCAGTATCGACAGTCCAAATTCACCCCTCCACTTT
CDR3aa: CASIDSPNSPLHF

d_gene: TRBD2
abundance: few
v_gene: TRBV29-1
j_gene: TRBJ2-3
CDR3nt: TGCAGCGTTTCAAGACTAGCGGGAGGCGGGGCAGATACGCAGTATTTT
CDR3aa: CSVSRLAGGGADTQYF

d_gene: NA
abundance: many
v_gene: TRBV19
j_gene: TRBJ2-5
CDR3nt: TGTGCCAGTGACGGAGGAGGGGATCAAGAGACCCAGTACTTC
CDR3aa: CASDGGGDQETQYF

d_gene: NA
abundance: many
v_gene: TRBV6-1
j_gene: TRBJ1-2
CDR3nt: TGTGCCAGCACTCTAGGCGGGGGGCAAGGCTACACCTTC
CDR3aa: CASTLGGGQGYTF